These T cell receptor beta chains were read from a single sample in a study of T cell changes during pregnancy in multiple sclerosis. Libraries were prepared by immunoSEQ multiplex PCR; TCRdb keeps only in-frame clonotypes and omits some of them. In the table there are tens of thousands of clones, about 91% of which are singletons. The material was CD4+ T cells from peripheral blood mononuclear cells, obtained after pregnancy. The receptors originated from a female donor with multiple sclerosis, enrolled in a pregnancy study. The CDR3 runs from the conserved cysteine through the conserved F or W. The D gene is left open where the match is weak. The size field is filled for only some rows; it gives once, few, many or a size class.

d_call,clone_size,v_call,j_call,cdr3_length,cdr3_nt,cdr3_aa
-,once,TRBV18,TRBJ2-2,15,TGTGCCAGCTCACCAACTAGCCTGAACACCGGGGAGCTGTTTTTT,CASSPTSLNTGELFF
TRBD2,-,TRBV7-8,TRBJ2-1,14,TGTGCCAGCAAAATAGCGGGGGGGGACTCATCGCAGTTCTTC,CASKIAGGDSSQFF
TRBD1,-,TRBV25-1,TRBJ1-4,14,TGTGCCAGCAGTGACAGGGGGCGTAATGAAAAACTGTTTTTT,CASSDRGRNEKLFF
TRBD1,-,TRBV7-8,TRBJ1-1,13,TGTGCCAGCAGCCTGGGACAGCTCACTGAAGCTTTCTTT,CASSLGQLTEAFF
TRBD2,-,TRBV11-2,TRBJ2-1,10,TGTGGAGTGGGAGGGAATGAGCAGTTCTTC,CGVGGNEQFF
TRBD1,-,TRBV6-1,TRBJ2-7,13,TGTGCCAGTAGAACAGGGGATTTCTACGAGCAGTACTTC,CASRTGDFYEQYF
TRBD2,-,TRBV14,TRBJ2-3,16,TGTGCCAGCAGCCTCAGACTAGCGGGGAACACAGATACGCAGTATTTT,CASSLRLAGNTDTQYF
-,-,TRBV1,TRBJ2-2,14,TGCACCAGCCGTCGACAGGGAAACACCGGGGAGCTGTTTTTT,CTSRRQGNTGELFF
-,-,TRBV27,TRBJ2-7,14,TGTGCCAGCAGTTATAGACAGGGAGGATACGAGCAGTACTTC,CASSYRQGGYEQYF
TRBD2,few,TRBV7-2,TRBJ2-2,18,TGTGCCAGCAGCCGACTAGCGGGGGCTTTAGGGAACACCGGGGAGCTGTTTTTT,CASSRLAGALGNTGELFF
-,-,TRBV15,TRBJ2-1,13,TGTGCCACCAGCAGGACATCCTACAATGAGCAGTTCTTC,CATSRTSYNEQFF
-,-,TRBV30,TRBJ1-1,12,TGTGCCTGGAGCCCGGAGGCTACTGAAGCTTTCTTT,CAWSPEATEAFF
TRBD1,-,TRBV7-6,TRBJ2-5,14,TGTGCCAGCAGCTTGACAGGGGTACAAGAGACCCAGTACTTC,CASSLTGVQETQYF
TRBD1,-,TRBV5-4,TRBJ2-2,14,TGTGCCAGCAGCCACAGGGGGAACACCGGGGAGCTGTTTTTT,CASSHRGNTGELFF
TRBD1,-,TRBV7-9,TRBJ1-2,18,TGTGCCAGCAGCCCCCGACAGGGCCCAACGGCGACTAACTATGGCTACACCTTC,CASSPRQGPTATNYGYTF
-,-,TRBV5-5,TRBJ1-3,16,TGTGCCAGCAGCTTGGCCCGGAGGACCGGGCAAAACACCATATATTTT,CASSLARRTGQNTIYF